This entry lists 2 T cell receptor beta chains sequenced from one sample in a study of beta chain features in type 1 diabetes. Their antigen targets remain unknown. Whole-study results and caveats: When Type 1 diabetes patients were examined, their TCRB CDR3s proved moderately but significantly shorter in all four CD4+ subsets.

All of the isolated RNA was reverse transcribed, so expressed TCRB transcripts were sequenced. TCRdb keeps only in-frame clones here, not all; method: immunoSEQ multiplex PCR. The data hold some 350,000 clones, with approximately 12% observed a single time. Sample: naive CD4+ T cells from blood. The origin of the receptors is a woman under 30 with type 1 diabetes.

This chain connects TRBV30 to TRBJ1-3; D is undetermined. Per the germline V gene, CDR1 is GTSNPN and CDR2 is SVGIG (reference sequence). The CDR3 spans 15 residues. Trimming cost V 2 bases and J 0 bases, with 11 bases left between them. DNA for the CDR3: TGTGCCTGGAGTCGAGGCTCCAACTCTGGAAACACCATATATTTT. As protein: CAWSRGSNSGNTIYF.

J is TRBJ1-1 and V is TRBV9; TRBD1 might be the D (6 bases). The CDR3 is 14 amino acids. Germline V CDR1 and CDR2: SGDLS, YYNGEE. V was pared by 0 bases and J by 4 bases, with 10 bases between. The CDR3 region has the DNA TGTGCCAGCAGCGTAGTACAGGGCGGCACTGAAGCTTTCTTT. Translation gives CASSVVQGGTEAFF.